The 20 T cell receptor beta chains below all came from one sample that was sequenced in a study of vaccination and CD4 T cells after COVID-19. Sequenced with the Oncomine TCR Beta short-read assay was DNA taken from cultured CD4+ T cells. TCRdb analysed the PCR reads with MiXCR anew, one entry per CDR3 protein. The sample carries about 25,000 distinct CDR3 sequences, under 65% recorded once. These receptors have no identified antigens. Treatment defined: approximately 9-day PBMC culture with coronavirus spike peptide pools or control peptides (ViraFEST assay). Sequencing used CD4+ T cells from blood, cultured in vitro. The receptors were gathered from a human donor who had recovered from COVID-19.

CDR3 in DNA: TGTGCCAGCAGCCCTCAGGGGGAAATTAACTATGGCTACACCTTC. It is translated as CASSPQGEINYGYTF. The J gene is TRBJ1-2, the V gene TRBV6-1; 7 nucleotides align to TRBD1. The V gene end was trimmed by 6 bases and the J gene end by 1 base; junction bases not matched to a gene: 8. CDR3 length: 15 residues. In germline, CDR1 is MNHNS, CDR2 SASEGT.

The chain joins TRBV2 to TRBJ2-3; no clear D. The ends were cut back, 3 bases at V and 0 bases at J, with 1 base in the middle. The germline CDR1 and CDR2 sequences are SNHLY and FYNNEI. The CDR3 runs 12 residues. CDR3 region: CASSESTDTQYF. DNA for the CDR3: TGTGCCAGCAGTGAGAGCACAGATACGCAGTATTTT.

The chain combines TRBV24-1 with TRBJ1-2; no firm D call. V gave up 4 bases and J gave up 5 bases, with 10 bases separating them. Germline CDR1 and CDR2: KGHDR and SFDVKD. This CDR3 is built from 13 residues. CDR3 in amino acids: CATSDHNRYGYTF. The DNA of the CDR3 is TGTGCCACCAGTGACCACAACAGATATGGCTACACCTTC.

This clonotype was observed a handful of times. V and J are TRBV5-8 and TRBJ1-1; D may be TRBD1 (5 bases). Germline CDR1 and CDR2: SGHTS and YDEGEE. The CDR3 totals 13 residues. The V end was cut by 4 bases, the J end by 5 bases, with 12 bases between. CDR3 coding DNA: TGTGCCAGCAGCCGCGGCTCAGGGACTGAAGCTTTCTTT. As protein: CASSRGSGTEAFF.

The V and J genes are TRBV6-2 or TRBV6-3 and TRBJ1-1; weak D call: TRBD1 (6 bases). Per the germline V gene, CDR1 is MNHEY and CDR2 is SVGEGT. The CDR3 length is 16 residues. V lost 2 bases to trimming and J lost 1 base, with 14 bases between them. The CDR3 DNA is TGTGCCAGCAGTTACATCCGGGGGCACGGGAACACTGAAGCTTTCTTT. Protein sequence: CASSYIRGHGNTEAFF.

The chain couples TRBV4-1 to TRBJ2-1, with TRBD2 identical over 8 bases. CDR3 length: 17 amino acids. The germline V gene has CDR1 MGHRA and CDR2 YSYEKL. V was pared by 0 bases and J by 4 bases, with 8 bases of the junction left unmatched. The CDR3 DNA is TGCGCCAGCAGCCAAGAGGCGACGGGAGGGTGGTACAATGAGCAGTTCTTC. Translation gives CASSQEATGGWYNEQFF.

The rearrangement uses TRBV14 and TRBJ2-2; 9 bases are shared with TRBD1. The CDR3 loop spans 18 amino acids. Unmatched junction bases numbered 13, after V lost 1 base and J lost 7 bases. CDR1 is SGHDN, CDR2 FVKESK, per germline. The CDR3 spells CASSQVRWGQGLGGELFF. CDR3 coding DNA: TGTGCCAGCAGCCAAGTCCGGTGGGGACAGGGTCTTGGCGGGGAGCTGTTTTTT.

The chain carries TRBV20-1 and TRBJ2-5; tentative D call: TRBD2 (6 bases). V dropped 0 bases and J dropped 3 bases, with 20 bases sitting between them. There are 17 residues in the CDR3. Germline V gene data show CDR1 as DFQATT and CDR2 as SNEGSKA (reference sequence). The CDR3 nucleotides read TGCAGTGCTAGAGATCCAGCGGGTCGCCCGACAAAAGAGACCCAGTACTTC. As protein: CSARDPAGRPTKETQYF.

The chain uses TRBV5-4 and TRBJ2-1, with a tentative D call TRBD2 (6 bases). The length of the CDR3 is 15 residues. V was trimmed by 2 bases and J by 0 bases, leaving 9 bases between them. The germline V gene has CDR1 SGHNT and CDR2 YYREEE (reference sequence). CDR3 in amino acids: CASSFLSGSYNEQFF. The CDR3, as DNA: TGTGCCAGCAGCTTCCTTAGCGGCTCCTACAATGAGCAGTTCTTC. The variable domain in full, completed from reference TRBV5-4 and TRBJ2-1, reads ETGVTQSPTHLIKTRGQQVTLRCSSQSGHNTVSWYQQALGQGPQFIFQYYREEENGRGNFPPRFSGLQFPNYSSELNVNALELDDSALYLCASSFLSGSYNEQFFGPGTRLTVL.

A few counts support this clonotype. In DNA, the CDR3 is TGTGCCAGCAGCTTAGGACGTAGCACAGATACGCAGTATTTT. Amino acids: CASSLGRSTDTQYF. The rearrangement uses TRBV11-3 and TRBJ2-3; D not certain. The CDR3 spans 14 residues. Germline-derived CDR1 and CDR2 are SGHNT and YENEEA. V was shortened by 1 base and J by 0 bases, with 5 bases between the two germline ends.

The chain combines TRBV20-1 with TRBJ1-3, with D perhaps TRBD1 (5 bases). CDR3 size: 14 residues. Trimming removed 3 bases from V and 4 bases from J, with 13 bases in between. From germline, CDR1 is DFQATT and CDR2 SNEGSKA (reference sequence). The CDR3 is CSASGDSRGNTIYF. In DNA, the CDR3 is TGCAGTGCTAGTGGGGACTCGAGAGGAAACACCATATATTTT.

This clonotype was picked up a small number of times. The chain recombines TRBV7-2 with TRBJ1-2; D is perhaps TRBD1 (6 bases). The germline V gene has CDR1 SGHTA and CDR2 FQGNSA. This CDR3 is built from 17 residues. Trimming stripped 5 bases from V and 0 bases from J, with 19 bases between. In DNA, the CDR3 is TGTGCCAGCAGCCCCCCGGGGGGGGCCCTATCTAACTATGGCTACACCTTC. It encodes CASSPPGGALSNYGYTF.

This clonotype came up a few times. The rearrangement joins TRBV6-1 to TRBJ2-6, with D hard to call. Germline V gene data show CDR1 as MNHNS and CDR2 as SASEGT. The CDR3 consists of 14 residues. Between the trimmed V and J ends, which lost 5 bases and 0 bases, there was a span of 5 bases. The CDR3 region has the DNA TGTGCCAGCAGTAGCGACTCTGGGGCCAACGTCCTGACTTTC. Translation gives CASSSDSGANVLTF.

The J gene is TRBJ2-7, the V gene TRBV5-1; D gene uncertain. CDR1 is SGHRS, CDR2 YFSETQ, per germline. This CDR3 comprises 16 residues. Trimming removed 0 bases at V and 0 bases at J, with 13 bases between. In DNA form, the CDR3 reads TGCGCCAGCAGCTTGGAACCCAGAGCCCTCTCCTACGAGCAGTACTTC. It specifies CASSLEPRALSYEQYF.

This sequence joins TRBV2 and TRBJ1-1; TRBD1 might be the D (6 bases). CDR3 length: 11 residues. The germline V gene encodes CDR1 SNHLY and CDR2 FYNNEI. Trimming took 11 bases from V and 7 from J, leaving 14 bases between them. CDR3 protein: CAGGQRDEAFF. As DNA, the CDR3 is TGTGCCGGGGGACAAAGGGATGAAGCTTTCTTT.

In this sample, this clonotype turned up a few times. This chain uses TRBV5-6 with TRBJ1-2; D is undetermined. CDR1 and CDR2 from the germline V gene are SGHDT and YYEEEE. This CDR3 has 15 residues. V shed 4 bases and J shed 8 bases, with 21 bases lying between them. The CDR3 DNA reads TGTGCCAGCAGCCGTCCAGGACCGACCCTCCCGGGCTACACCTTC. This sequence encodes CASSRPGPTLPGYTF.

With regard to this clonotype: This CDR3 fails to terminate in the conserved phenylalanine or tryptophan, so it likely reflects a read error. CDR3: CASFDPIGMNTEAFS. The CDR3 DNA follows: TGTGCCAGCTTCGATCCCATCGGCATGAACACTGAAGCTTTCTCT. The V call is TRBV6-2 or TRBV6-3, the J call TRBJ1-1; no firm D call. Germline values: CDR1 MNHEY, CDR2 SVGEGT. This CDR3 has 15 amino acids. V was pared by 8 bases and J by 0 bases, with 16 bases between.

V usage is TRBV29-1 and J usage is TRBJ2-1; D is uncertain. V was cut by 2 bases and J by 2 bases, with 7 bases left in between. The germline V gene encodes CDR1 SQVTM and CDR2 ANQGSEA. The CDR3 totals 13 residues. The CDR3: CSVESLAYNEQFF. CDR3 coding DNA: TGCAGCGTTGAATCCCTAGCCTACAATGAGCAGTTCTTC.

The chain combines TRBV6-1 with TRBJ1-4; no clear D gene. In germline, CDR1 is MNHNS, CDR2 SASEGT. This CDR3 comprises 11 residues. Trimming stripped 6 bases from V and 6 bases from J, with 5 bases between. DNA of the CDR3: TGTGCCAGCAGGGAGGATGAAAAACTGTTTTTT. Protein: CASREDEKLFF.

This chain links TRBV24-1 with TRBJ1-3; TRBD1 agrees at 9 bases. This CDR3 has 16 residues. Germline loops: CDR1 KGHDR, CDR2 SFDVKD. V dropped 3 bases and J dropped 2; count of bases not matched to a gene: 4. This CDR3 is CATSDARDRAGNTIYF. Here the CDR3 DNA reads TGTGCCACCAGTGATGCCCGGGACAGGGCTGGAAACACCATATATTTT.